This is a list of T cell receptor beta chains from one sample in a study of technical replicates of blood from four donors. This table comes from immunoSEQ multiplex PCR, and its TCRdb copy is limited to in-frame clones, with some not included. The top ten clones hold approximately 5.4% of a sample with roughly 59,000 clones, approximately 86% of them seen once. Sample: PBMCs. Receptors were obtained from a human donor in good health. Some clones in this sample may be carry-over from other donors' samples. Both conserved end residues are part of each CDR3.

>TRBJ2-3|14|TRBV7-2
CASSLDYTEGTQYF
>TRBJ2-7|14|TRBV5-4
CASSPLPGDYEQYF
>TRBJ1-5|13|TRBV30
CAWTGDSNQPQHF
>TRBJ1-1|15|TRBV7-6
CASSPGGRLATEAFF
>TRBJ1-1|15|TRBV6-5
CASRPPGQGYTEAFF
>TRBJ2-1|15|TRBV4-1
CASSHLAGGYNEQFF
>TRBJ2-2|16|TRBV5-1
CASSPSGTANTGELFF
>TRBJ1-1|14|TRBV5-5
CASSLAVSNTEAFF
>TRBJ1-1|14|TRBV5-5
CASMKEQGSTEAFF
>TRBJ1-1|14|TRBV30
CAWSAAGGGTEAFF
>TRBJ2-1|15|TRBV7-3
CASSPRTSGVNEQFF
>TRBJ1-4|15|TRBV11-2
CASSRLSGLNEKLFF
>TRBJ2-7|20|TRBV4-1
CASSLYRTSGRHLNSYEQYF
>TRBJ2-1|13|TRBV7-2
CATRDRGYNEQFF
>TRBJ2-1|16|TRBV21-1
CASSKKGQSSYNEQFF
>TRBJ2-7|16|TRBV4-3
CASSQDYGGAVYEQYF
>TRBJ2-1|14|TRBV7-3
CASSLAGTYNEQFF
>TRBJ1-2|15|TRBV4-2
CASRPSTGAAYGYTF
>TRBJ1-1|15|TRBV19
CASSISQGWNTEAFF
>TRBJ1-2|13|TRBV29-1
CSVEDRGNYGYTF
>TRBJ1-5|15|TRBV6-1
CASTEGQGSNQPQHF
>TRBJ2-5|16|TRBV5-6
CASSPGDSWYQETQYF
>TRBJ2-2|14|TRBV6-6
CASTQREVTGELFF
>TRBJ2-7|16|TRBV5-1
CASSLAPGQGAQEQYF
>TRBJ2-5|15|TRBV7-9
CASSPRLAGPGTQYF
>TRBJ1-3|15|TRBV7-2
CASSPQTISGNTIYF
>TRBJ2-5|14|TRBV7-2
CASRTSGTGETQYF
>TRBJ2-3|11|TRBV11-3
CASSADKTQYF
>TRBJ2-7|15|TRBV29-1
CSAEIPGQGAYEQYF
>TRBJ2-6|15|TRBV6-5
CASAQRGTGANVLTF
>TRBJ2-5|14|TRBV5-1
CASSPGGAVETQYF
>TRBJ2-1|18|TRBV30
CAWSVEGSGSRSYNEQFF
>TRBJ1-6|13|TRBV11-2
CASSLDQDSPLHF
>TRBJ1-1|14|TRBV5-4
CASSLDQGLGEAFF
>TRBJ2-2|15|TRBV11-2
CASSWGRQYTGELFF
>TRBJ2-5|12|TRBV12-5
CASGRDSETQYF
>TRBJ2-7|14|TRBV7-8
CASRESGLAYEQYF
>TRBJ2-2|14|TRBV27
CASSSTGDTGELFF
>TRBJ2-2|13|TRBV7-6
CASSPRRAGELFF
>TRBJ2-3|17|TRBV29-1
CSVTAPEAGPYTDTQYF
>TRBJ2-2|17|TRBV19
CASRETGAPTNTGELFF
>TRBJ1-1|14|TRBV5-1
CASSYRGENTEAFF
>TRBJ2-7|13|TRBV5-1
CASSATGNYEQYF
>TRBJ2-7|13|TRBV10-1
CASRGHGSYEQYF
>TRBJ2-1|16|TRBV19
CASSMASGGSAWEQFF
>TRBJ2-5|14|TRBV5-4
CASSERGRQETQYF
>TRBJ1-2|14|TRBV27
CASGFPGVIYGYTF
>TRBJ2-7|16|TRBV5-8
CASSLAQGGSFYEQYF
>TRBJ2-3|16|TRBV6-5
CASSYSGRTSTDTQYF